This TCR beta chain emerged from a study of cytomegalovirus exposure and HLA in healthy donors. The protocol was immunoSEQ multiplex PCR, while the TCRdb copy is restricted to in-frame clones and leaves out a portion. The table has around 300,000 clones, roughly 86% seen once; the top ten hold around 0.96%. The CDR3 loop spans 15 amino acids. The trim removed 1 base at V and 6 bases at J, leaving 5 bases unmatched. Germline CDR1 ENHRY, CDR2 SYGVKD. Sequences were obtained from PBMCs. V is TRBV10-3 and J is TRBJ2-1; TRBD1 agrees at 8 bases. This sequence was found in a man aged 25 to 40 in good health and CMV-seronegative. This CDR3 reads CAISEFNRGVNEQFF. The CDR3 DNA is TGTGCCATCAGTGAGTTTAACAGGGGGGTCAATGAGCAGTTCTTC.